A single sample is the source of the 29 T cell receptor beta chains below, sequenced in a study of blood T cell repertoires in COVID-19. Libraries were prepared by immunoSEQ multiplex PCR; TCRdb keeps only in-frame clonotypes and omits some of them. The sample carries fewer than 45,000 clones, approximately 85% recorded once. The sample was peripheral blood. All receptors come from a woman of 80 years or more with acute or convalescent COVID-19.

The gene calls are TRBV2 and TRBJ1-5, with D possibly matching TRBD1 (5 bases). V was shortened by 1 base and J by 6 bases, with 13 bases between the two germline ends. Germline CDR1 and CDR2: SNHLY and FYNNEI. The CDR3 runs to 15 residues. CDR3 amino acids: CASSEGREAGQPQHF. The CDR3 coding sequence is TGTGCCAGCAGTGAAGGCAGGGAGGCGGGTCAGCCCCAGCATTTT.

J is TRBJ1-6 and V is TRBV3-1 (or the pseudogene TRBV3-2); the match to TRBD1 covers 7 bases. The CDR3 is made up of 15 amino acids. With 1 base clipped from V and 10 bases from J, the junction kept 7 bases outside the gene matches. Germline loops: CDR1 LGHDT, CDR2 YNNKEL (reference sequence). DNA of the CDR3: TGTGCCAGCAGCCAAGGACAGGGTTACGGCTCACCCCTCCACTTT. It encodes CASSQGQGYGSPLHF.

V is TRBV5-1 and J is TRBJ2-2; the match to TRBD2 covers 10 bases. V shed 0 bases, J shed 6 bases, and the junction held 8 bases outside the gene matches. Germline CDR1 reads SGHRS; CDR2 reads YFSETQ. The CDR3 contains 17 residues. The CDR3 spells CASSLASSGRVPGELFF. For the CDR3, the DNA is TGCGCCAGCAGCTTGGCCTCCAGCGGGAGGGTGCCCGGGGAGCTGTTTTTT.

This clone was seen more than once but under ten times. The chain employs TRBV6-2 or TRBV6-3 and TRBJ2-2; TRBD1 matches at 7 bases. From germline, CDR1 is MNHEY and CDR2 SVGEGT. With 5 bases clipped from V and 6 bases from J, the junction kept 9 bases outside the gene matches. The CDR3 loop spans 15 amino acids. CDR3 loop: CASSINRGNPGELFF. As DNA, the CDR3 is TGTGCCAGCAGTATAAACAGGGGTAATCCCGGGGAGCTGTTTTTT.

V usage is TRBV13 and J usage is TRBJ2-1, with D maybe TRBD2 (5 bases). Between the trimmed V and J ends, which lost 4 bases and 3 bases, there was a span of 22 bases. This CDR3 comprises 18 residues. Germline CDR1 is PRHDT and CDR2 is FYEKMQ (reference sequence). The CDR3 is CASSSLTERPRGYNEQFF. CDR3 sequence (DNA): TGTGCCAGCAGCTCCTTAACAGAGCGGCCTAGAGGCTACAATGAGCAGTTCTTC.

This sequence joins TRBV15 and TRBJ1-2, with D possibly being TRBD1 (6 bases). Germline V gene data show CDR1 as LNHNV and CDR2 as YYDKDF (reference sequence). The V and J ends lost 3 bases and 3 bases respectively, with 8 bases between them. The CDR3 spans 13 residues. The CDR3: CATSRGQDYGYTF. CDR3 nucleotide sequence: TGTGCCACCAGCAGGGGACAAGACTATGGCTACACCTTC. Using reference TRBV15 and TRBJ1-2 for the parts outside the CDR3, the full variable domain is DAMVIQNPRYQVTQFGKPVTLSCSQTLNHNVMYWYQQKSSQAPKLLFHYYDKDFNNEADTPDNFQSRRPNTSFCFLDIRSPGLGDTAMYLCATSRGQDYGYTFGSGTRLTVV.

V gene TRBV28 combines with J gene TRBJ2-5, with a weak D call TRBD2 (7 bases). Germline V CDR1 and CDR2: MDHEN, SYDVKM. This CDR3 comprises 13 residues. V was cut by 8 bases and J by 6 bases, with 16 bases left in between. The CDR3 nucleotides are TGTGCCAGCGGGAGGGGGTCCGAAAAGACCCAGTACTTC. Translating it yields CASGRGSEKTQYF.

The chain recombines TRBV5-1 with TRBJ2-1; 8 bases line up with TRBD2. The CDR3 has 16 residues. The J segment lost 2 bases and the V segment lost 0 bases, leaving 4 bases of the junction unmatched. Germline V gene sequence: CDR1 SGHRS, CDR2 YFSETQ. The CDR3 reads CASSLEAGGTYNEQFF. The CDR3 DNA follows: TGCGCCAGCAGCTTGGAGGCGGGAGGTACCTACAATGAGCAGTTCTTC.

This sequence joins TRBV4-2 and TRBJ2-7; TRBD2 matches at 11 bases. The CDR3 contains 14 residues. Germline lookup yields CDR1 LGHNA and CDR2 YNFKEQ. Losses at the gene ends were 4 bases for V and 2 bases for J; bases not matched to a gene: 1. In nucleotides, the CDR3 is TGTGCCAGCAGCCCGACTAGCGGGACCTACGAGCAGTACTTC. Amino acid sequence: CASSPTSGTYEQYF.

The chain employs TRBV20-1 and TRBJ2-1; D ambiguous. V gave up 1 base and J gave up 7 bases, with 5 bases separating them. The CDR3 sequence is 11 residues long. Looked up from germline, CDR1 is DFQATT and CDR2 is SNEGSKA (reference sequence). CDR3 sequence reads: CSARVRNEQFF. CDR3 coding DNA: TGCAGTGCTAGAGTCAGGAATGAGCAGTTCTTC.

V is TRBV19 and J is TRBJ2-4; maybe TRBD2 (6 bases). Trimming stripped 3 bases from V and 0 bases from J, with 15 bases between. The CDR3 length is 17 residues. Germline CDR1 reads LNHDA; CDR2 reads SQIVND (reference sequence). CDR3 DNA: TGTGCCAGTAGTATCGCCGGGAGAGGTATAGCCAAAAACATTCAGTACTTC. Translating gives CASSIAGRGIAKNIQYF.

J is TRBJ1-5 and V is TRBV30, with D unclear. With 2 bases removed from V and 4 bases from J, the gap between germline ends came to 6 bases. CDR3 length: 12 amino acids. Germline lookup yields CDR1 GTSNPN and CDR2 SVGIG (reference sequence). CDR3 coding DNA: TGTGCCTGGAGTAAGCCGAATCAGCCCCAGCATTTT. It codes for CAWSKPNQPQHF.

For the CDR3, the DNA is TGTGCCAGTAGTATAGTTGGAGCGGGGGGCTCCTCCTACGAGCAGTACTTC. Its protein is CASSIVGAGGSSYEQYF. V usage is TRBV19 and J usage is TRBJ2-7; TRBD2 matches 9 bases. The CDR3 totals 17 residues. The trim removed 1 base at V and 0 bases at J, leaving 7 bases unmatched. CDR1 is LNHDA, CDR2 SQIVND, per germline (reference sequence).

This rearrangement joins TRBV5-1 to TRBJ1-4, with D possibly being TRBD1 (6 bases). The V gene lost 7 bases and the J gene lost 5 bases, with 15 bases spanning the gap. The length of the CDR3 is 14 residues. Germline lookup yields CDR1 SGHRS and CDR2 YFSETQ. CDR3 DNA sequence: TGCGCCAGCCAACTGGACAGTCCAAATGAAAAACTGTTTTTT. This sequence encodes CASQLDSPNEKLFF.

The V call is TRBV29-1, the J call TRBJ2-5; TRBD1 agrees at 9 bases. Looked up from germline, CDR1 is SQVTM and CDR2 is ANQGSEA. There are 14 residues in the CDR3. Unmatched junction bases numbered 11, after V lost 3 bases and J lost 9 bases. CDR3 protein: CSVDGDRDFGPQYF. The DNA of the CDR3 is TGCAGCGTTGATGGGGACAGGGATTTTGGGCCCCAGTACTTC.

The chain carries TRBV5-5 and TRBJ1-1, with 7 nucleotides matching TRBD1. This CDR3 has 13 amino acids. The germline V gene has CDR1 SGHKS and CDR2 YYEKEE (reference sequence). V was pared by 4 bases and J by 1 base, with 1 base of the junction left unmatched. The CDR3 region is CASSGTANTEAFF. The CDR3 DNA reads TGTGCCAGCAGCGGGACAGCGAACACTGAAGCTTTCTTT.

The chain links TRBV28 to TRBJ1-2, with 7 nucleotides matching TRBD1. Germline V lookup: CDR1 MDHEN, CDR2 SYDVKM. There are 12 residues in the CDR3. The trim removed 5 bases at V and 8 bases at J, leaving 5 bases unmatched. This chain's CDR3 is CASSQTGRGYTF. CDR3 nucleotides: TGTGCCAGCAGTCAGACAGGGCGCGGCTACACCTTC.

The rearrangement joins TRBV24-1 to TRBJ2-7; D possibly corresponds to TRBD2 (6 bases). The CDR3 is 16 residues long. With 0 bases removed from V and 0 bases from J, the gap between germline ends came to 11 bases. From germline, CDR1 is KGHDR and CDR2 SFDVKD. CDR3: CATSDLPGVSSYEQYF. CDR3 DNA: TGTGCCACCAGTGATTTGCCGGGGGTAAGCTCCTACGAGCAGTACTTC.

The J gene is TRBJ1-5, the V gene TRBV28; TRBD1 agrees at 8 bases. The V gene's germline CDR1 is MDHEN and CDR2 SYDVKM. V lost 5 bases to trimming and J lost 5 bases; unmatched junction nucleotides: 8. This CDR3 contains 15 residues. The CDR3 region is CASSRGQGNDQPQHF. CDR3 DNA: TGTGCCAGCAGTCGCGGACAGGGAAACGATCAGCCCCAGCATTTT.

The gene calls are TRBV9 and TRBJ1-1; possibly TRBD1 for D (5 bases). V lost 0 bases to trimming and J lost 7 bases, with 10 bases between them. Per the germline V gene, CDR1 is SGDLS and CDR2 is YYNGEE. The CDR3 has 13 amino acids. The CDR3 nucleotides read TGTGCCAGCAGCGTAGAGGGGCAAGGTGAAGCTTTCTTT. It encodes CASSVEGQGEAFF.

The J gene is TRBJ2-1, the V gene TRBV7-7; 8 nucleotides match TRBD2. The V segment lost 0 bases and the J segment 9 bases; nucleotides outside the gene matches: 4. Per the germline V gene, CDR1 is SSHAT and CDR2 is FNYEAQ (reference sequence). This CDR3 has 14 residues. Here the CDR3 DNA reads TGTGCCAGCAGCTTAGCGCGGGGGGTCGGTGAGCAGTTCTTC. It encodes CASSLARGVGEQFF.

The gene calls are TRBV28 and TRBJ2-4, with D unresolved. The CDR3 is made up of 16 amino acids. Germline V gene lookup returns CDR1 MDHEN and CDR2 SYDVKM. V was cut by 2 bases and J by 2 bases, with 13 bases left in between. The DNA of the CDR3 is TGTGCCAGCAGTTTACCCCTCCCAGGCACCAAAAACATTCAGTACTTC. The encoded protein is CASSLPLPGTKNIQYF.

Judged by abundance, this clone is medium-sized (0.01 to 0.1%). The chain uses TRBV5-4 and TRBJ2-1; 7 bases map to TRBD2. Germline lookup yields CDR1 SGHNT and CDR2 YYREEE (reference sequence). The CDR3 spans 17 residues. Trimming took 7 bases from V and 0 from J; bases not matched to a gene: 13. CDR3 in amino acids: CASYIKALASSYNEQFF. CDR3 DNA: TGTGCCAGCTACATAAAAGCACTAGCGAGCTCCTACAATGAGCAGTTCTTC.

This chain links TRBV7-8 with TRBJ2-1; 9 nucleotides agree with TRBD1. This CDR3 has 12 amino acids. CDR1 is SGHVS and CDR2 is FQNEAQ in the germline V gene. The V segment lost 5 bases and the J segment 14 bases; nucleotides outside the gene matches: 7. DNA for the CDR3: TGTGCCAGCAGCGGAACCGGGACAGGGAAGTTCTTC. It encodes CASSGTGTGKFF.

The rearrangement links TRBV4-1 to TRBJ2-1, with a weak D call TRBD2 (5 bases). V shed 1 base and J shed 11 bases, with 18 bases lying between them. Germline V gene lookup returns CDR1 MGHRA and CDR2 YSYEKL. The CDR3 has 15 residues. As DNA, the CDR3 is TGCGCCAGCAGCCAAGGAGGGATTCCCGCGGCAAAGCAGTTCTTC. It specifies CASSQGGIPAAKQFF.

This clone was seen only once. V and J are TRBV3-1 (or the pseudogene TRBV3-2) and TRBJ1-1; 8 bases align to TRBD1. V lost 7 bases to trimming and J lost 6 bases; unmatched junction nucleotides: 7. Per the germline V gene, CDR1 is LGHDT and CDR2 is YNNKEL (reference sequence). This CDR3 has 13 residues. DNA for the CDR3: TGTGCCAGCAAGTCAACAGGGGGGTCTGAAGCTTTCTTT. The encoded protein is CASKSTGGSEAFF.

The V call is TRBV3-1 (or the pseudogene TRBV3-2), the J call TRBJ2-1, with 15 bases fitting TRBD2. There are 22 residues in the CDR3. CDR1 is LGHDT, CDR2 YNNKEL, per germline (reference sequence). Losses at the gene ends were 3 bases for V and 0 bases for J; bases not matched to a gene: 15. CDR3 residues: CASSHLPHGLAGGVSSYNEQFF. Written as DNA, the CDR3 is TGTGCCAGCAGCCACCTTCCACACGGACTAGCGGGAGGGGTAAGCTCCTACAATGAGCAGTTCTTC.

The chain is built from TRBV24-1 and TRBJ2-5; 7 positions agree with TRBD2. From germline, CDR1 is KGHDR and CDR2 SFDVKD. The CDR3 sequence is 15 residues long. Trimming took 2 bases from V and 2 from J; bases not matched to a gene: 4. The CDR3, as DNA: TGTGCCACCAGTGATTCCTGGGGGGGGCAAGAGACCCAGTACTTC. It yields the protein CATSDSWGGQETQYF.

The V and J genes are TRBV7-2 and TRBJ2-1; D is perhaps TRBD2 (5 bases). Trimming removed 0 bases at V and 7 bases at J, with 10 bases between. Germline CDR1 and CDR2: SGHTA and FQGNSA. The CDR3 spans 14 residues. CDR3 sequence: CASSLAVRANEQFF. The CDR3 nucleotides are TGTGCCAGCAGCTTAGCAGTGAGGGCAAATGAGCAGTTCTTC.